This TCR beta chain was observed in a study of blood T cell repertoires in COVID-19. There are 15 residues in the CDR3. V lost 4 bases and J lost 9, with 19 bases in between. Germline values: CDR1 LNHDA, CDR2 SQIVND (reference sequence). Profiling relied on immunoSEQ multiplex PCR, and the TCRdb table lists in-frame clones only, not all of them. The data contain 250,000 to 400,000 clones, 90% of them singletons. Sequencing was carried out using PBMCs or T cells enriched from blood (not recorded which). This receptor was taken from a man aged 55-75 years who had recovered from COVID-19. This chain connects TRBV19 to TRBJ2-1; possible D gene TRBD2, 5 bases. The CDR3 protein is CASSRGFGVGGEQFF. The CDR3 DNA is TGTGCCAGTAGTAGGGGTTTTGGGGTAGGAGGTGAGCAGTTCTTC.